The source of this T cell receptor beta chain is a study of cytomegalovirus exposure and HLA in healthy donors. Study findings and constraints: One variant, a missense change in DCLRE1C, was linked in a later analysis to TCR beta V- and J-gene trimming.

Note on this clone: Antigen unknown.

V was pared by 7 bases and J by 3 bases, with 9 bases of the junction left unmatched. The CDR3 runs 14 residues. Germline V gene lookup returns CDR1 SGHAT and CDR2 FQNNGV. With 60 Vbeta and 13 Jbeta primers, the PCR was carried out. Per the authors' pipeline: Later, 65 million to 85 million unique TCR beta chains were counted in an analysis, and some 9.9 million of them were shared. Data came from immunoSEQ multiplex PCR; TCRdb stores just in-frame clones and leaves some out. From that table come the V and J calls and clone size; the DNA was used to work out D and trimming. The data show about 120,000 clones, 80% to 90% seen once.

The sequence was obtained from a man aged 40-49 years in good health and CMV-seronegative. This rearrangement joins TRBV11-2 to TRBJ2-7; 7 nucleotides line up with TRBD1. Sequencing was performed on PBMCs. DNA of the CDR3: TGTGCCAGCAAAGACAGGTCAGGGGGCTACGAGCAGTACTTC. As protein: CASKDRSGGYEQYF.